The 3 T cell receptor beta chains in this list originate from one sample, sequenced in a study of tumor and adjacent non-tumor tissue in lung cancer. The library came from three nested PCR rounds adapted from ARM-PCR protocols. TCRdb analysed the multiplex PCR reads with MiXCR anew, one entry per CDR3 protein. Altogether over 130,000 distinct CDR3 sequences are present, around 65% being singletons, with the ten largest covering 15% to 20%. The template was RNA from unsorted bulk tissue. Source material: lung tumor tissue. The receptors originated from a man in his fifties or sixties with small cell lung cancer.

The V and J genes are TRBV6-6 and TRBJ2-3, with a weak D call TRBD1 (6 bases). Germline CDR1 is MNHNY and CDR2 is SVGAGI (reference sequence). CDR3 length: 13 amino acids. The V end lost 6 bases, the J end lost 7 bases, and 14 bases lay between the germline ends. As DNA, the CDR3 is TGTGCCAGCAGCCTTCAGGGGCAATATACGCAGTATTTT. This sequence encodes CASSLQGQYTQYF.

Concerning this clonotype: An end of the junction differs from the germline gene, which may be a read error. The rearrangement links TRBV4-2 to TRBJ2-5, with D uncertain. Germline assignment: CDR1 LGHNA and CDR2 YNFKEQ. CDR3 length equals 15 residues. Written as DNA, the CDR3 is TGTGCCAGCAGCCCTGGACGTTTGATCGAAGAGATCCAGTACTTC. Protein: CASSPGRLIEEIQYF.

The chain combines TRBV4-1 with TRBJ1-3; D is perhaps TRBD1 (5 bases). The V end was cut by 1 base, the J end by 4 bases, with 14 bases between. Germline assignment: CDR1 MGHRA and CDR2 YSYEKL. The CDR3 covers 16 residues. This CDR3 is CASSQGDRGAGNTIYF. In DNA form, the CDR3 reads TGCGCCAGCAGCCAAGGTGATCGAGGGGCGGGAAACACCATATATTTT.